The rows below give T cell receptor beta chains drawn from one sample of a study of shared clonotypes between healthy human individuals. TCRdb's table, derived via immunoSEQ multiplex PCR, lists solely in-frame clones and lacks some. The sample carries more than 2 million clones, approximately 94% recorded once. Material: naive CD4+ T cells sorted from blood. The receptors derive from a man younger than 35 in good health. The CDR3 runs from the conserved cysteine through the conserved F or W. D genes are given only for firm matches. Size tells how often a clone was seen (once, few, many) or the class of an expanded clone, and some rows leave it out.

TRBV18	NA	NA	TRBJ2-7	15	CASSPSRGASYEQYF	TGTGCCAGCTCACCGTCCCGAGGGGCGTCCTACGAGCAGTACTTC
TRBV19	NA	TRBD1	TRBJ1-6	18	CASSDRDRGRQGGSPLHF	TGTGCCAGTAGTGACCGGGACAGGGGGCGACAAGGGGGTTCACCCCTCCACTTT
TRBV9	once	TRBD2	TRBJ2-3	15	CASSGTSGSTDTQYF	TGTGCCAGCAGCGGAACTAGCGGGAGTACAGATACGCAGTATTTT
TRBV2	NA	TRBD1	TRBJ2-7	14	CASRNRDRTYEQYF	TGTGCCAGCAGGAACCGGGACAGAACCTACGAGCAGTACTTC
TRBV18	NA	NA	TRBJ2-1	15	CASSRTGTGVSEQFF	TGTGCCAGCTCACGAACGGGAACCGGAGTTAGCGAGCAGTTCTTC
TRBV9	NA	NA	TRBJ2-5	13	CASSERGGETQYF	TGTGCCAGCAGCGAGAGGGGTGGAGAGACCCAGTACTTC
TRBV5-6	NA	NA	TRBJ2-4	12	CASSLDQNIQYF	TGTGCCAGCAGCTTGGACCAAAACATTCAGTACTTC
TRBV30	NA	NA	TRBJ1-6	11	CAWSYDSPLHF	TGTGCCTGGAGTTATGATTCACCCCTCCACTTT
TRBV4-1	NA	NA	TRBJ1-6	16	CASSRGGEPTNSPLHF	TGCGCCAGCAGCCGCGGGGGCGAGCCCACCAATTCACCCCTCCACTTT
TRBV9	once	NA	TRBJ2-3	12	CASSVSSDTQYF	TGTGCCAGCAGCGTCTCCTCAGATACGCAGTATTTT
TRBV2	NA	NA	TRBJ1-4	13	CASLLGVYEKLFF	TGTGCCAGCCTCCTGGGGGTCTATGAAAAACTGTTTTTT
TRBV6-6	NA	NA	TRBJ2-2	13	CASSPTNTGELFF	TGTGCCAGTTCACCTACGAACACCGGGGAGCTGTTTTTT
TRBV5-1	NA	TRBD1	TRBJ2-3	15	CASVARTGGADTQYF	TGCGCCAGCGTCGCTCGGACAGGTGGGGCAGATACGCAGTATTTT
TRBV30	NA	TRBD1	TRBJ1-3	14	CAWSVQGIGNTIYF	TGTGCCTGGAGTGTACAGGGGATTGGAAACACCATATATTTT
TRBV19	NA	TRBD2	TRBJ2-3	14	CASNPGLSADTQYF	TGTGCCAGTAACCCGGGACTATCCGCAGATACGCAGTATTTT
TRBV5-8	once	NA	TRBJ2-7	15	CASSRSWGVSYEQYF	TGTGCCAGCAGCAGATCTTGGGGGGTCTCCTACGAGCAGTACTTC
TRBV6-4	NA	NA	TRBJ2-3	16	CASSDSPGANTDTQYF	TGTGCCAGCAGTGACTCGCCGGGAGCGAACACAGATACGCAGTATTTT
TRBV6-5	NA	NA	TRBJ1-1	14	CASGRVTMNTEAFF	TGTGCCAGCGGAAGGGTGACCATGAACACTGAAGCTTTCTTT